This paragraph reports one T cell receptor beta chain. How the authors handled the data: Reference gene primer amplification in the assay estimated nucleated cell counts. Clones were read by immunoSEQ multiplex PCR, and TCRdb kept only the in-frame ones, dropping some. V and J calls and clone size are those listed in that table; D and trimming were worked out from the DNA. The repertoire includes approximately 470,000 clones, around 87% of them detected once, and 0.7% sits in the top ten. This sample was taken from a study of blood T cell repertoires in COVID-19. Study information: T cells, B-cell-depleted T cells, or PBMCs supplied cDNA or gDNA.

Those who participated ranged in age from about 18 to 89 years and resided in about 24 US areas. Categorization into cohorts depended on clinical history that participants reported. The TCR was taken from a woman younger than 35 who had recovered from COVID-19. Sequences were obtained from PBMCs or T cells enriched from blood (not recorded which).

CDR3 DNA: TGTGCCAGCAGTGACGTCGGGGTTACCACTGAAGCTTTCTTT. It yields the protein CASSDVGVTTEAFF. The chain is built from TRBV2 and TRBJ1-1; D is unresolved. This CDR3 is 14 amino acids long. The V gene lost 3 bases and the J gene lost 4 bases, with 12 bases spanning the gap. CDR1 SNHLY and CDR2 FYNNEI come from the germline V gene. The whole variable domain, remainder taken from reference TRBV2 and TRBJ1-1, is EPEVTQTPSHQVTQMGQEVILRCVPISNHLYFYWYRQILGQKVEFLVSFYNNEISEKSEIFDDQFSVERPDGSNFTLKIRSTKLEDSAMYFCASSDVGVTTEAFFGQGTRLTVV.